A selection of T cell receptor beta chains follows, all from one sample in a study of CD8+ T cells in alopecia areata. Measured with immunoSEQ multiplex PCR; TCRdb has only the in-frame clones, and not every one. The data show 120,000 or so clones, with 60% to 65% seen just once and around 6% held by the top ten. The material was CD4+ T cells sorted from blood, obtained at week 4, from a patient treated with tofacitinib. These TCRs come from a human donor with alopecia areata. Both conserved end residues are part of each CDR3.

>TRBV5-1
CASSLTGHSNQPQHF
>TRBV23-1
CASSQSESTDTQYF
>TRBV4-3
CASSQGDRGPNEKLFF
>TRBV2
CASSVRGAADTQYF
>TRBV18
CASSPVAGRSYNEQFF
>TRBV18
CASSPGADQPQHF
>TRBV5-1
CASSLERSGREKLFF
>TRBV27
CASRRQGGHTEAFF
>TRBV7-9
CASGGPNQPQHF
>TRBV27
CASSLSDRDTDTQYF
>TRBV7-7
CASSLTGTAMGEQFF
>TRBV19
CASSEGHQSSYNEQFF
>TRBV7-2
CASSLGLAVGEQETQYF
>TRBV28
CASSSTGYEQYF
>TRBV4-3
CASSQAQGDSPLHF
>TRBV15
CATRHGTGGASGANVLTF
>TRBV28
CASSLSPPGQRPQHF
>TRBV6-6
CASSMRQGAQDTEAFF
>TRBV30
CAWTQGVYGYTF
>TRBV5-1
CASSLAVGQGTNEQFF